This T cell receptor beta chain was sequenced in a study of blood T cell repertoires in COVID-19. Clones were read by immunoSEQ multiplex PCR, and TCRdb kept only the in-frame ones, dropping some. The sample contains a few hundred thousand clones, more than 70% of which appear only once. V lost 3 bases and J 2 bases, leaving 12 bases between the germline ends. Germline assignment: CDR1 KGHSY and CDR2 FQNENV. The CDR3 spans 15 residues. The TCR sequence derives from a man aged 45-65 years with active or convalescent COVID-19. V is TRBV16 and J is TRBJ2-3, with D perhaps matching TRBD2 (6 bases). Source material: peripheral blood. This CDR3 reads CASSHRDFFTDTQYF. The CDR3 DNA sequence: TGTGCCAGCAGCCATCGGGACTTCTTCACAGATACGCAGTATTTT.